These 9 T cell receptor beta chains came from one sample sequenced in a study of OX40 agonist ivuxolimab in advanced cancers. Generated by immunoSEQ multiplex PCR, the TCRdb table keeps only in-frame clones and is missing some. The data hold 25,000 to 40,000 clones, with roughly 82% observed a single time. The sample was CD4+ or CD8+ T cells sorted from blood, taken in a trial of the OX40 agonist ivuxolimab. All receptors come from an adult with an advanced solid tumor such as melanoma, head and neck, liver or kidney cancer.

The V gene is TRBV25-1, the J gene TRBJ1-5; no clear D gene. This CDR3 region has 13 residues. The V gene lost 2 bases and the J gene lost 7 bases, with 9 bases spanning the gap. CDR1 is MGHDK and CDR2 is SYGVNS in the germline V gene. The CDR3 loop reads CASSEAEKQPQHF. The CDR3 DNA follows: TGTGCCAGCAGTGAAGCGGAGAAACAGCCCCAGCATTTT.

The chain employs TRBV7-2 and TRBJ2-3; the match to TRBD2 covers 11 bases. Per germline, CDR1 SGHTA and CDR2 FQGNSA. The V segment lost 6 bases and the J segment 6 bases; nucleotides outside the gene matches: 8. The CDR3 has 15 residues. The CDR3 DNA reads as TGTGCCAGCAGATATAGCGGGAGGGCCAGGGATACGCAGTATTTT. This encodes CASRYSGRARDTQYF.

The CDR3 loop reads CASSLTGDEQYF. The CDR3 DNA follows: TGTGCCAGCAGCTTAACGGGGGACGAGCAGTACTTC. The genes are TRBV11-1 and TRBJ2-7; D perhaps matches TRBD2 (6 bases). Germline values: CDR1 SGHAT, CDR2 FQDESV (reference sequence). The CDR3 sequence is 12 residues long. V lost 2 bases, J lost 5 bases, and 7 bases lay in between.

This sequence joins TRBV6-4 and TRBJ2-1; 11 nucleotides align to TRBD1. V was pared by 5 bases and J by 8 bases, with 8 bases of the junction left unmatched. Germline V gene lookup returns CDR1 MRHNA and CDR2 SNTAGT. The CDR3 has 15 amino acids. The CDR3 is CASSQDRGRIDEQFF. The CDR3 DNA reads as TGTGCCAGCAGTCAGGACAGGGGGCGCATCGATGAGCAGTTCTTC.

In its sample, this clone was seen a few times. CDR3 sequence: CASSSRSTDHTEAFF. CDR3 bases: TGTGCCAGCAGTTCCAGATCGACCGACCACACTGAAGCTTTCTTT. V gene TRBV11-1 combines with J gene TRBJ1-1; D is undetermined. CDR3 length: 15 amino acids. V was cut by 6 bases and J by 3 bases, with 17 bases left in between. Germline-derived CDR1 and CDR2 are SGHAT and FQDESV (reference sequence).

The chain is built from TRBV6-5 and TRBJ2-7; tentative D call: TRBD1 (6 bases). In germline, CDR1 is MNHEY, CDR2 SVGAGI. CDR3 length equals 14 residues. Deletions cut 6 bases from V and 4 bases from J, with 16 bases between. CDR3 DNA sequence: TGTGCCAGCAGCCCCGGACAGTATGAGTACGAGCAGTACTTC. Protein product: CASSPGQYEYEQYF.

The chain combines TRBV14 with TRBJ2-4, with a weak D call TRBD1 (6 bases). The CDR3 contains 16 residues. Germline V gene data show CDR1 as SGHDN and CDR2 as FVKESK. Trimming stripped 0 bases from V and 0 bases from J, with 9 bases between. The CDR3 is CASSQDPGAAKNIQYF. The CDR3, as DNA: TGTGCCAGCAGCCAAGATCCAGGGGCAGCCAAAAACATTCAGTACTTC.

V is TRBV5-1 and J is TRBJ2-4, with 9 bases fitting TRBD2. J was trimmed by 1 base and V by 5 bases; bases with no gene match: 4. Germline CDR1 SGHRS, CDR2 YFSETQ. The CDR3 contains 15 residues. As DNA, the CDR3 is TGCGCCAGCAGTGGGACTAGCACTGCCAAAAACATTCAGTACTTC. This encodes CASSGTSTAKNIQYF.

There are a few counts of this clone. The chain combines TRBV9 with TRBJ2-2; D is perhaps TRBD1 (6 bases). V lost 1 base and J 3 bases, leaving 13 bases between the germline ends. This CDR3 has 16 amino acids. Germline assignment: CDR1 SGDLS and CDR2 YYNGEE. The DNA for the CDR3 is TGTGCCAGCAGCGTAACGGCTACAGGGCACACCGGGGAGCTGTTTTTT. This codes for CASSVTATGHTGELFF.